The clone carrying this T cell receptor (beta chain) was observed a single time. Its target is unknown. This entry comes from a study of STAT3 mutations in large granular lymphocyte leukemia. Findings and limits, study-wide: At least one immunodominant TCR beta clonotype appeared in every T-cell large granular lymphocyte leukemia patient. All newly emerging clones after therapy were STAT3 wild type. In several patients, dominant TCR clone burden exceeded STAT3 mutant burden, suggesting STAT3 mutation arose secondarily.

The method was immunoSEQ multiplex PCR; TCRdb's version includes in-frame clones alone and lacks a portion of them. The repertoire holds several thousand clones, more than 90% seen once, with 66% in the top ten. This CDR3 has 15 residues. Losses at the gene ends were 2 bases for V and 2 bases for J; bases not matched to a gene: 7. CDR1 is SGHRS and CDR2 is YFSETQ in the germline V gene. The chain combines TRBV5-1 with TRBJ2-7, with 7 bases that match TRBD1. This clonotype originated in a man aged 55 to 69 with T-cell large granular lymphocyte leukemia. Some clones in this sample may be carry-over from other donors' samples. The sample was peripheral blood mononuclear cells. CDR3 protein: CASSLQGLVTYEQYF. The CDR3 DNA follows: TGCGCCAGCAGCTTACAGGGGCTTGTTACCTACGAGCAGTACTTC.